Listed below are T cell receptor beta chains from one sample, sequenced in a study of blood T cell repertoires in COVID-19. Here immunoSEQ multiplex PCR was the method, and the copy in TCRdb shows in-frame clones only, minus some. The table records hundreds of thousands of clones, about 87% of them present only once. The specimen was peripheral blood. These TCRs come from a woman in her fifties or sixties with COVID-19, enrolled during active disease. Each CDR3 is given with its conserved first and last residue. Fields, in order: V gene, D gene, clone size, J gene, CDR3 DNA, CDR3 protein. D genes are given only for firm matches. Size is omitted from some rows. Given values are once, few, many or a class for expanded clones.

V: TRBV1; D: NA; size: NA; J: TRBJ2-7; DNA: TGCACCAGCAGCCACGGACAGGGGACTCTGAGCTCCTACGAGCAGTACTTC; CDR3: CTSSHGQGTLSSYEQYF
V: TRBV30; D: TRBD1; size: NA; J: TRBJ1-2; DNA: TGTGCCTGGGGCCCCCGGGACAGGGGGTTCTATGGCTACACCTTC; CDR3: CAWGPRDRGFYGYTF
V: TRBV7-2; D: NA; size: NA; J: TRBJ2-7; DNA: TGTGCCAGCAGCATTTACAGGAACTACGAGCAGTACTTC; CDR3: CASSIYRNYEQYF
V: TRBV19; D: TRBD1; size: NA; J: TRBJ1-1; DNA: TGTGCCAGTAGTACCCTGACAGGGTTCACTGAAGCTTTCTTT; CDR3: CASSTLTGFTEAFF
V: TRBV27; D: NA; size: NA; J: TRBJ2-1; DNA: TGTGCCAGCAGTCAGAATATAGGGGGGGTGGACGAGCAGTTCTTC; CDR3: CASSQNIGGVDEQFF
V: TRBV5-1; D: TRBD1; size: NA; J: TRBJ2-3; DNA: TGCGCCAGCAGCTTGCGGATCCAGGGGGCAGATACGCAGTATTTT; CDR3: CASSLRIQGADTQYF
V: TRBV9; D: NA; size: NA; J: TRBJ1-2; DNA: TGTGCCAGCAGCGTAGTTACAGGCTATGGCTACACCTTC; CDR3: CASSVVTGYGYTF
V: TRBV27; D: NA; size: NA; J: TRBJ1-2; DNA: TGTGCCAGCAGTTTAACGGTTAACTATGGCTACACCTTC; CDR3: CASSLTVNYGYTF
V: TRBV28; D: TRBD2; size: NA; J: TRBJ2-7; DNA: TGTGCCAGCAGTTTACGACTAGCGGGTACCTACGAGCAGTACTTC; CDR3: CASSLRLAGTYEQYF
V: TRBV3-1/TRBV3-2; D: NA; size: NA; J: TRBJ2-6; DNA: TGTGCCAGCCATGAGAGTGGTTATGGGGCCAACGTCCTGACTTTC; CDR3: CASHESGYGANVLTF
V: TRBV3-1/TRBV3-2; D: TRBD1; size: NA; J: TRBJ1-2; DNA: TGTGCCAGCAGCCACCTCTTGGGACAGCGCTATGGCTACACCTTC; CDR3: CASSHLLGQRYGYTF
V: TRBV19; D: TRBD2; size: NA; J: TRBJ2-1; DNA: TGTGCCAGTAGTGCCAAACCCGGGACTAGCGGGATCAGCTCCTACAATGAGCAGTTCTTC; CDR3: CASSAKPGTSGISSYNEQFF
V: TRBV6-5; D: TRBD2; size: NA; J: TRBJ2-1; DNA: TGTGCCAGCAGTTACAATGGCGGGAGGTTAAATGAGCAGTTCTTC; CDR3: CASSYNGGRLNEQFF
V: TRBV5-4; D: NA; size: once; J: TRBJ1-1; DNA: TGTGCCAGCAGCTCCCCCCAAAATGTCAACACTGAAGCTTTCTTT; CDR3: CASSSPQNVNTEAFF
V: TRBV3-1/TRBV3-2; D: TRBD2; size: NA; J: TRBJ2-7; DNA: TGTGCCAGCAGCCAAGATGGGAGCGGGAGGGGGTACGAGCAGTACTTC; CDR3: CASSQDGSGRGYEQYF
V: TRBV3-1/TRBV3-2; D: NA; size: NA; J: TRBJ2-7; DNA: TGTGCCAGCAGCCGCAATCGGGGTCTGGGCTACGAGCAGTACTTC; CDR3: CASSRNRGLGYEQYF
V: TRBV6-6; D: NA; size: NA; J: TRBJ1-5; DNA: TGTGCCAGCAGTTTATATGATCAGCCCCAGCATTTT; CDR3: CASSLYDQPQHF
V: TRBV6-2/TRBV6-3; D: NA; size: NA; J: TRBJ1-6; DNA: TGTGCCAGCAGTTACAATCTGGCCTCACCCCTCCACTTT; CDR3: CASSYNLASPLHF
V: TRBV24-1; D: NA; size: NA; J: TRBJ2-2; DNA: TGTGCCACCAGTGATCGGCCAGGGAGGCCCGGGGAGCTGTTTTTT; CDR3: CATSDRPGRPGELFF
V: TRBV10-3; D: NA; size: NA; J: TRBJ1-1; DNA: TGTGCCATCACGCAGGGGATCACTGAAGCTTTCTTT; CDR3: CAITQGITEAFF
V: TRBV5-6; D: NA; size: NA; J: TRBJ2-5; DNA: TGTGCCAGCAGCTCGGCGGTTTACCAAGAGACCCAGTACTTC; CDR3: CASSSAVYQETQYF
V: TRBV7-8; D: NA; size: once; J: TRBJ1-5; DNA: TGTGCCAGCAGCTTACTGGAGGGATTCAATCAGCCCCAGCATTTT; CDR3: CASSLLEGFNQPQHF
V: TRBV7-6; D: TRBD2; size: NA; J: TRBJ2-2; DNA: TGTGCCAGCAGCTTTCGACTAGCGGGAGTCGGGGAGCTGTTTTTT; CDR3: CASSFRLAGVGELFF
V: TRBV10-3; D: NA; size: NA; J: TRBJ1-1; DNA: TGTGCCATCAGGGAGCCCATAGGAGGCAGGGAAGCTTTCTTT; CDR3: CAIREPIGGREAFF
V: TRBV19; D: NA; size: NA; J: TRBJ1-2; DNA: TGTGCCAGTAGTATCCAGGGCAACTATGGCTACACCTTC; CDR3: CASSIQGNYGYTF
V: TRBV7-9; D: TRBD2; size: NA; J: TRBJ2-4; DNA: TGTGCCAGCAGCTCAGGACTAGCGGGGGCCCAAGGCATTCAGTACTTC; CDR3: CASSSGLAGAQGIQYF
V: TRBV5-1; D: NA; size: NA; J: TRBJ1-4; DNA: TGCGCCAGCAGTTCCCCGGGGGAAAAACTGTTTTTT; CDR3: CASSSPGEKLFF
V: TRBV10-1; D: NA; size: NA; J: TRBJ2-7; DNA: TGCGCCAGCAGCTTACCGGTCTTC; CDR3: CASSLPVF
V: TRBV7-9; D: NA; size: NA; J: TRBJ2-7; DNA: TGTGCCAGCAGCTTAACAGGGCCCCCGGCGGAGCAGTACTTC; CDR3: CASSLTGPPAEQYF
V: TRBV5-5; D: NA; size: NA; J: TRBJ1-3; DNA: TGTGCCAGCAGCCCACAGACAGAGCTTCGCTCTGGAAACACCATATATTTT; CDR3: CASSPQTELRSGNTIYF
V: TRBV2; D: TRBD1; size: NA; J: TRBJ1-5; DNA: TGTGCCAGCAGTGAATGGGACAGAAATCAGCCCCAGCATTTT; CDR3: CASSEWDRNQPQHF
V: TRBV6-2/TRBV6-3; D: TRBD2; size: NA; J: TRBJ2-2; DNA: TGTGCCAGCAGTTATTTGGGACTAGCCATCCGCCTATTAAACACCGGGGAGCTGTTTTTT; CDR3: CASSYLGLAIRLLNTGELFF
V: TRBV27; D: TRBD1; size: NA; J: TRBJ2-1; DNA: TGTGCCAGCGCCCGTATTCCGGGACAGGGAGGGAATGAGCAGTTCTTC; CDR3: CASARIPGQGGNEQFF
V: TRBV7-9; D: TRBD2; size: NA; J: TRBJ2-5; DNA: TGTGCCAGCAGCTTGACTAGCGGGAGGGTAGAGACCCAGTACTTC; CDR3: CASSLTSGRVETQYF
V: TRBV19; D: TRBD2; size: NA; J: TRBJ2-3; DNA: TGTGCCAGTAGTATCGTGGGACTAGCGGGAGGAGACAGCACAGATACGCAGTATTTT; CDR3: CASSIVGLAGGDSTDTQYF
V: TRBV18; D: NA; size: NA; J: TRBJ1-1; DNA: TGTGCCAGCCTGACCTGGGGGGTTGACACTGAAGCTTTCTTT; CDR3: CASLTWGVDTEAFF
V: TRBV27; D: NA; size: NA; J: TRBJ1-1; DNA: TGTGCCAGCAGTTGGACGGAGGGCACTGAAGCTTTCTTT; CDR3: CASSWTEGTEAFF
V: TRBV2; D: NA; size: NA; J: TRBJ2-7; DNA: TGTGCCAGCCATTATCGGCCAATCGGAGGAGTCGAGCAGTACTTC; CDR3: CASHYRPIGGVEQYF
V: TRBV7-7; D: TRBD1; size: NA; J: TRBJ2-5; DNA: TGTGCTAGCAGCCCCGGGGACAGGGCCAAAGAGACCCAGTACTTC; CDR3: CASSPGDRAKETQYF
V: TRBV24-1; D: NA; size: NA; J: TRBJ1-2; DNA: TGTGCCACCAGTAGGGCGGGTACTGATAGCGGCTACACCTTC; CDR3: CATSRAGTDSGYTF
V: TRBV6-2/TRBV6-3; D: NA; size: NA; J: TRBJ1-2; DNA: TGTGCCAGCAGTTACCCGCCGGTCGGGGGCTACACCTTC; CDR3: CASSYPPVGGYTF
V: TRBV9; D: TRBD2; size: NA; J: TRBJ2-5; DNA: TGTGCCAGCAGCGTGGGCCTTTTTGGGGGGGTCGCAGAGACCCAGTACTTC; CDR3: CASSVGLFGGVAETQYF
V: TRBV10-3; D: NA; size: few; J: TRBJ1-3; DNA: TGTGCCATCGCGGGGGGGAGCTCTGGAAACACCATATATTTT; CDR3: CAIAGGSSGNTIYF
V: TRBV5-6; D: TRBD2; size: NA; J: TRBJ2-5; DNA: TGTGCCAGCAGCTTTGCCCGGACTAGCAGGAACCAAGAGACCCAGTACTTC; CDR3: CASSFARTSRNQETQYF